This T cell receptor beta chain was found in a study of blood T cell repertoires in COVID-19. Turning to the study itself: Nucleic acid was either cDNA or gDNA, and it came from T cells, B-cell-depleted T cells, or PBMCs.

How the authors handled the data: The assay estimated nucleated cells by amplifying reference gene primers. The protocol was immunoSEQ multiplex PCR, while the TCRdb copy is restricted to in-frame clones and leaves out a portion. V, J and clone size derive from that table, while D and trimming were established from the DNA sequence. Among some 510,000 clones listed, around 87% were seen once. Participant age was roughly 18 to 95 years, and participants resided in 25 or so US areas. For recovered donors of Cohort 3, there were two negative PCRs, clearance, or symptom resolution. Looked up from germline, CDR1 is LGHNT and CDR2 is FRNRAP. This CDR3 contains 11 residues. Trimming cost V 6 bases and J 6 bases, with 6 bases left between them.

This sequence originates from a middle-aged woman who had recovered from COVID-19. The sample consisted of PBMCs or T cells enriched from blood (not recorded which). The chain carries TRBV12-5 and TRBJ1-5; D uncertain. The CDR3 region has the DNA TGTGCTAGTGGCCTTTTTCAGCCCCAGCATTTT. This encodes CASGLFQPQHF.